A selection of T cell receptor beta chains follows, all from one sample in a study of memory CD4+ T cells and cytomegalovirus serostatus. TCRdb's table, derived via immunoSEQ multiplex PCR, lists solely in-frame clones and lacks some. The table includes tens of thousands of clones, 82% detected once. Sequencing input: memory CD4+ T cells from blood. These receptors were taken from an adult in good health and CMV-seronegative. Each CDR3 is given with its conserved first and last residue. The D gene is left open where the match is weak. Where a row states a size, it is once, few, many or the class of an expanded clone; other rows omit it.

J gene: TRBJ1-1; D gene: -; V gene: TRBV7-9; clone size: -; CDR3 protein: CASSPWGQVHTEAFF; CDR3 DNA: TGTGCCAGCAGCCCATGGGGTCAGGTTCACACTGAAGCTTTCTTT
J gene: TRBJ1-2; D gene: -; V gene: TRBV7-2; clone size: once; CDR3 protein: CASSPPGVHGYTF; CDR3 DNA: TGTGCCAGCAGCCCTCCCGGGGTGCATGGCTACACCTTC
J gene: TRBJ1-2; D gene: -; V gene: TRBV6-6; clone size: few; CDR3 protein: CASSYPGTSNYGYTF; CDR3 DNA: TGTGCCAGCAGTTACCCGGGGACCTCTAACTATGGCTACACCTTC
J gene: TRBJ1-3; D gene: -; V gene: TRBV29-1; clone size: -; CDR3 protein: CGTAGTSGNTIYF; CDR3 DNA: TGCGGGACGGCCGGCACCTCTGGAAACACCATATATTTT
J gene: TRBJ2-7; D gene: TRBD1; V gene: TRBV28; clone size: -; CDR3 protein: CASSLIDRANEQYF; CDR3 DNA: TGTGCCAGCAGTTTAATCGACAGGGCCAACGAGCAGTACTTC
J gene: TRBJ1-2; D gene: -; V gene: TRBV19; clone size: once; CDR3 protein: CAGKDSTTNYGYTF; CDR3 DNA: TGTGCCGGAAAAGACAGTACTACTAACTATGGCTACACCTTC
J gene: TRBJ1-5; D gene: -; V gene: TRBV7-4; clone size: -; CDR3 protein: CASSLKGQVGNQPQHF; CDR3 DNA: TGTGCCAGCAGCTTAAAAGGGCAGGTTGGCAATCAGCCCCAGCATTTT
J gene: TRBJ1-5; D gene: TRBD1; V gene: TRBV6-6; clone size: -; CDR3 protein: CASSQDRGFQPQHF; CDR3 DNA: TGTGCCAGCAGTCAAGACAGGGGTTTTCAGCCCCAGCATTTT
J gene: TRBJ1-5; D gene: TRBD1; V gene: TRBV28; clone size: -; CDR3 protein: CASSGGGNQPQHF; CDR3 DNA: TGTGCCAGCTCAGGGGGCGGCAATCAGCCCCAGCATTTT
J gene: TRBJ2-1; D gene: TRBD2; V gene: TRBV5-5; clone size: -; CDR3 protein: CASSLRLAGGQGNEQFF; CDR3 DNA: TGTGCCAGCAGCTTACGGCTAGCGGGGGGGCAAGGGAATGAGCAGTTCTTC
J gene: TRBJ2-7; D gene: -; V gene: TRBV14; clone size: -; CDR3 protein: CASSQAPPFYEQYF; CDR3 DNA: TGTGCCAGCAGCCAAGCCCCGCCCTTCTACGAGCAGTACTTC
J gene: TRBJ1-4; D gene: -; V gene: TRBV2; clone size: few; CDR3 protein: CASCSSEREKLFF; CDR3 DNA: TGTGCCAGCTGTTCGTCAGAAAGAGAAAAACTGTTTTTT
J gene: TRBJ2-1; D gene: TRBD1; V gene: TRBV18; clone size: -; CDR3 protein: CASSPLTGVNEQFF; CDR3 DNA: TGTGCCAGCTCACCACTAACAGGGGTCAATGAGCAGTTCTTC
J gene: TRBJ2-3; D gene: TRBD2; V gene: TRBV4-1; clone size: -; CDR3 protein: CASSRTSGGADTQYF; CDR3 DNA: TGCGCCAGCAGCCGGACTAGCGGGGGGGCCGATACGCAGTATTTT
J gene: TRBJ2-5; D gene: -; V gene: TRBV5-4; clone size: -; CDR3 protein: CASSLRGVLETQYF; CDR3 DNA: TGTGCCAGCAGCTTGAGAGGGGTCCTAGAGACCCAGTACTTC
J gene: TRBJ2-2; D gene: -; V gene: TRBV28; clone size: -; CDR3 protein: CASRYPGPGELFF; CDR3 DNA: TGTGCCAGCAGGTATCCTGGGCCCGGGGAGCTGTTTTTT
J gene: TRBJ1-1; D gene: -; V gene: TRBV4-1; clone size: -; CDR3 protein: CASSRTGYLTEAFF; CDR3 DNA: TGCGCCAGCAGCCGTACAGGGTACCTTACTGAAGCTTTCTTT
J gene: TRBJ1-6; D gene: -; V gene: TRBV9; clone size: -; CDR3 protein: CASSVASGNRRDSPLHF; CDR3 DNA: TGTGCCAGCAGCGTAGCAAGTGGGAACAGGCGTGATTCACCCCTCCACTTT
J gene: TRBJ2-7; D gene: TRBD2; V gene: TRBV7-2; clone size: -; CDR3 protein: CASSLAGTTYEQYF; CDR3 DNA: TGTGCCAGCAGCTTAGCGGGGACTACCTACGAGCAGTACTTC
J gene: TRBJ1-1; D gene: TRBD1; V gene: TRBV29-1; clone size: -; CDR3 protein: CSVGWTGNTEAFF; CDR3 DNA: TGCAGCGTTGGTTGGACAGGGAACACTGAAGCTTTCTTT
J gene: TRBJ2-7; D gene: TRBD1; V gene: TRBV2; clone size: -; CDR3 protein: CASSGTGYYEQYF; CDR3 DNA: TGTGCCAGCAGTGGGACAGGGTACTACGAGCAGTACTTC
J gene: TRBJ1-1; D gene: TRBD1; V gene: TRBV18; clone size: -; CDR3 protein: CASSVGQGPEVGTEAFF; CDR3 DNA: TGTGCCAGCTCAGTAGGACAGGGGCCTGAGGTTGGCACTGAAGCTTTCTTT
J gene: TRBJ1-1; D gene: -; V gene: TRBV7-8; clone size: few; CDR3 protein: CASSISTKNTEAFF; CDR3 DNA: TGTGCCAGCAGCATAAGTACTAAGAACACTGAAGCTTTCTTT
J gene: TRBJ1-2; D gene: -; V gene: TRBV7-3; clone size: -; CDR3 protein: CASSLNQAGDGYTF; CDR3 DNA: TGTGCCAGCAGCTTAAATCAGGCAGGGGATGGCTACACCTTC
J gene: TRBJ1-2; D gene: -; V gene: TRBV29-1; clone size: once; CDR3 protein: CSFSNQRLQGANGYTF; CDR3 DNA: TGCAGCTTCTCGAATCAAAGACTACAGGGAGCTAATGGCTACACCTTC
J gene: TRBJ1-2; D gene: -; V gene: TRBV7-9; clone size: -; CDR3 protein: CASSGTYNYGYTF; CDR3 DNA: TGTGCCAGCAGCGGGACATACAACTATGGCTACACCTTC
J gene: TRBJ1-2; D gene: -; V gene: TRBV28; clone size: -; CDR3 protein: CASSLDIGRNYGYTF; CDR3 DNA: TGTGCCAGCAGTTTAGATATAGGGAGGAACTATGGCTACACCTTC
J gene: TRBJ2-5; D gene: -; V gene: TRBV18; clone size: -; CDR3 protein: CASSPGGTGAQETQYF; CDR3 DNA: TGTGCCAGCTCACCAGGTGGGACCGGGGCCCAAGAGACCCAGTACTTC
J gene: TRBJ1-5; D gene: -; V gene: TRBV9; clone size: -; CDR3 protein: CASSVSYSNQPQHF; CDR3 DNA: TGTGCCAGCAGCGTATCTTATAGCAATCAGCCCCAGCATTTT
J gene: TRBJ2-7; D gene: TRBD2; V gene: TRBV27; clone size: -; CDR3 protein: CASSLASSREAGGSYEQYF; CDR3 DNA: TGTGCCAGCAGTTTAGCTTCCTCCCGTGAGGCGGGGGGCTCCTACGAGCAGTACTTC
J gene: TRBJ2-7; D gene: -; V gene: TRBV18; clone size: -; CDR3 protein: CASSPPMGEGREQYF; CDR3 DNA: TGTGCCAGCTCACCACCGATGGGGGAAGGTCGGGAGCAGTACTTC
J gene: TRBJ1-3; D gene: -; V gene: TRBV11-2; clone size: -; CDR3 protein: CASNLGQGGNTIYF; CDR3 DNA: TGTGCCAGCAACTTGGGGCAGGGTGGAAACACCATATATTTT
J gene: TRBJ1-2; D gene: -; V gene: TRBV18; clone size: few; CDR3 protein: CASSPIQDRRGYTF; CDR3 DNA: TGTGCCAGCTCACCTATTCAAGACAGGAGGGGCTACACCTTC
J gene: TRBJ1-1; D gene: -; V gene: TRBV19; clone size: few; CDR3 protein: CASSIRGSNTEAFF; CDR3 DNA: TGTGCCAGTAGTATAAGGGGCTCGAACACTGAAGCTTTCTTT
J gene: TRBJ2-6; D gene: -; V gene: TRBV9; clone size: -; CDR3 protein: CASSVPRGGANVLTF; CDR3 DNA: TGTGCCAGCAGCGTACCCCGCGGGGGGGCCAACGTCCTGACTTTC
J gene: TRBJ2-7; D gene: TRBD2; V gene: TRBV7-3; clone size: -; CDR3 protein: CASSPQAGGPDEQYF; CDR3 DNA: TGTGCCAGCAGCCCTCAAGCGGGGGGGCCGGACGAGCAGTACTTC
J gene: TRBJ1-2; D gene: TRBD1; V gene: TRBV15; clone size: -; CDR3 protein: CATSQDRGLSGYTF; CDR3 DNA: TGTGCCACCAGCCAGGACAGGGGGCTGTCTGGCTACACCTTC
J gene: TRBJ2-5; D gene: -; V gene: TRBV5-4; clone size: -; CDR3 protein: CASIRGPQYQETQYF; CDR3 DNA: TGTGCCAGCATACGGGGGCCCCAGTACCAAGAGACCCAGTACTTC
J gene: TRBJ1-6; D gene: TRBD1; V gene: TRBV11-2; clone size: -; CDR3 protein: CASSRGGRDSPLHF; CDR3 DNA: TGTGCCAGCAGCCGAGGGGGCAGGGATTCACCCCTCCACTTT
J gene: TRBJ1-2; D gene: TRBD1; V gene: TRBV18; clone size: -; CDR3 protein: CASSPRQGDGYTF; CDR3 DNA: TGTGCCAGCTCACCAAGGCAGGGGGATGGCTACACCTTC
J gene: TRBJ1-2; D gene: -; V gene: TRBV30; clone size: -; CDR3 protein: CAWSARGFNYGYTF; CDR3 DNA: TGTGCCTGGAGTGCCAGGGGTTTTAACTATGGCTACACCTTC
J gene: TRBJ2-5; D gene: TRBD2; V gene: TRBV5-1; clone size: -; CDR3 protein: CASSLSSGGGGETQYF; CDR3 DNA: TGCGCCAGCAGCTTGAGTAGCGGGGGCGGCGGAGAGACCCAGTACTTC
J gene: TRBJ2-7; D gene: TRBD1; V gene: TRBV5-6; clone size: -; CDR3 protein: CASSLGDRDEQYF; CDR3 DNA: TGTGCCAGCAGCTTGGGGGACAGGGACGAGCAGTACTTC